This TCR beta chain was retrieved from a study of blood T cell repertoires in COVID-19. Study overall: From the United States, Italy and Spain came samples of acute and convalescent COVID-19. PBMCs, B-cell-depleted T cells, or T cells provided the cDNA or gDNA that made up the material.

The CDR3 has 14 residues. Per the germline V gene, CDR1 is KGHSH and CDR2 is LQKENI. After removal of 3 bases from V and 8 bases from J, the junction contained 6 bases not matched to a gene. Authors' processing steps: From reference gene primer amplification, estimates of nucleated cell counts were derived. The repertoire was sequenced with immunoSEQ multiplex PCR; TCRdb's copy has only in-frame clones and lacks some. V and J calls and clone size follow that table, whereas D and trimming were derived from the DNA. The table shows fewer than 250,000 clones, with around 90% occurring only once. Notes on this clone: In the same sample, other DNA sequences code for this CDR3.

The sequence was collected from a man aged 60 to 69 with acute or convalescent COVID-19. Sequencing used peripheral blood. V usage is TRBV18 and J usage is TRBJ1-2, with 10 bases lining up with TRBD1. The CDR3 coding sequence is TGTGCCAGCTCACCCCAGGACAGGGGGGACGGCTACACCTTC. As protein: CASSPQDRGDGYTF.